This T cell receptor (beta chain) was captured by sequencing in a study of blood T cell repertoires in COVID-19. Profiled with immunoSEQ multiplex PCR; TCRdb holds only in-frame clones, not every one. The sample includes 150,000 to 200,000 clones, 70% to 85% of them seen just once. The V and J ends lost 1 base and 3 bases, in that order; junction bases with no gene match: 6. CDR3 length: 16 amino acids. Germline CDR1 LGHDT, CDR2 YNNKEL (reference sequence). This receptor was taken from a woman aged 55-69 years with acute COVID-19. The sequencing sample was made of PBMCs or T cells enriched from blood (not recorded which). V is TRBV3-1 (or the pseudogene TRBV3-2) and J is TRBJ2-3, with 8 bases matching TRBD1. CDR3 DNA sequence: TGTGCCAGCAGCCAAGGAAACCGACAGGGGACAGATACGCAGTATTTT. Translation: CASSQGNRQGTDTQYF.